What follows describes a single TCR beta chain. This sample is part of a study of blood T cell repertoires in COVID-19. As handled by the study authors: Reference gene primer amplification gave estimated nucleated cell counts. Sequenced by immunoSEQ multiplex PCR; TCRdb stores in-frame clones only, minus some. From that table come the V and J calls and clone size; the DNA was used to work out D and trimming. The sample holds 100,000 or so clones, about 86% seen once. Residents of 20 to 25 US areas, aged about 18 to 89 years, made up the participants. Each recovered donor of Cohort 3 presented with two negative PCRs, clearance, or symptom resolution. V gave up 6 bases and J gave up 0 bases; unmatched junction bases: 11. The CDR3 covers 18 residues. In germline, CDR1 is MNHNY, CDR2 SVGAGI (reference sequence).

J is TRBJ2-7 and V is TRBV6-6, with TRBD2 matching 13 bases. The clonotype was recovered from a woman in her 50s who had recovered from COVID-19. Input material: PBMCs or T cells enriched from blood (not recorded which). Written as DNA, the CDR3 is TGTGCCAGCAGGAAAGGACTAGCGGGGGCCTCCTTCTCCTACGAGCAGTACTTC. It encodes CASRKGLAGASFSYEQYF.